A single sample gave rise to the 19 T cell receptor beta chains below, sequenced in a study of T cell responses to AZD1222 COVID-19 vaccine. Sequencing was performed with immunoSEQ multiplex PCR; in TCRdb, only in-frame clones are kept and a portion is missing. The table shows under 200,000 clones, with 85% to 95% occurring only once. Sequenced material: peripheral blood, taken 28 days after the second dose of the MenACWY control vaccine. These receptor sequences come from an adult who received the MenACWY meningococcal vaccine as a control.

The J gene is TRBJ2-5, the V gene TRBV19, with 7 bases matching TRBD1. V dropped 1 base and J dropped 3; count of bases not matched to a gene: 2. The CDR3 is made up of 14 amino acids. Per the germline V gene, CDR1 is LNHDA and CDR2 is SQIVND (reference sequence). The DNA of the CDR3 is TGTGCCAGTAGTATAGGGGACAGCAAAGAGACCCAGTACTTC. Encoded protein: CASSIGDSKETQYF.

The V gene is TRBV12-3 or TRBV12-4, the J gene TRBJ1-2, with D perhaps TRBD1 (5 bases). Trimming left V 6 bases short and J 5 bases short, with 13 bases between. The CDR3 extends over 13 amino acids. CDR3 residues: CASSSPGWYGYTF. The CDR3 region has the DNA TGTGCCAGCAGCTCCCCAGGGTGGTATGGCTACACCTTC.

The chain combines TRBV9 with TRBJ1-3; TRBD1 matches 9 bases. The V gene's germline CDR1 is SGDLS and CDR2 YYNGEE. Trimming at V came to 3 bases and at J to 0 bases, leaving 10 bases not matched to a gene. The CDR3 contains 18 residues. In nucleotides, the CDR3 is TGTGCCAGCAGCGCCAGCCCGGGACAGGGTCACTCTGGAAACACCATATATTTT. Its translation: CASSASPGQGHSGNTIYF.

The count of this clone is one. The chain joins TRBV7-2 to TRBJ2-5, with TRBD2 matching 12 bases. Germline loops: CDR1 SGHTA, CDR2 FQGNSA. The CDR3 is 16 residues long. Trimming at V came to 1 base and at J to 5 bases, leaving 5 bases not matched to a gene. CDR3 loop: CASSLDLAGGRETQYF. The CDR3 nucleotides are TGTGCCAGCAGCTTAGACCTAGCGGGAGGGCGGGAGACCCAGTACTTC. The entire variable domain, with the rest obtained from reference TRBV7-2 and TRBJ2-5, is as follows: GAGVSQSPSNKVTEKGKDVELRCDPISGHTALYWYRQSLGQGLEFLIYFQGNSAPDKSGLPSDRFSAERTGGSVSTLTIQRTQQEDSAVYLCASSLDLAGGRETQYFGPGTRLLVL.

The chain links TRBV19 to TRBJ1-5, with D possibly being TRBD1 (6 bases). Deletions cut 3 bases from V and 8 bases from J, with 14 bases between. Germline CDR1 LNHDA, CDR2 SQIVND (reference sequence). This CDR3 is built from 14 residues. In DNA form, the CDR3 reads TGTGCCAGTAGTATTTCCGGGGGCGTTGAGCCCCAGCATTTT. This translates into CASSISGGVEPQHF.

This clone was picked up one time. V usage is TRBV6-1 and J usage is TRBJ1-2, with D perhaps matching TRBD1 (5 bases). CDR3 length equals 13 residues. Germline values: CDR1 MNHNS, CDR2 SASEGT. V gave up 0 bases and J gave up 7 bases, with 9 bases separating them. CDR3 in DNA: TGTGCCAGCAGTGAAGCTGGGGGACTTGGCTACACCTTC. The encoded protein is CASSEAGGLGYTF.

The rearrangement uses TRBV10-3 and TRBJ1-1; 8 nucleotides line up with TRBD1. Germline V gene data show CDR1 as ENHRY and CDR2 as SYGVKD. The V gene end was trimmed by 0 bases and the J gene end by 2 bases; junction bases not matched to a gene: 2. The CDR3 sequence is 15 residues long. The CDR3 coding sequence is TGTGCCATCAGTGAGTCCGACAGGGGAAACACTGAAGCTTTCTTT. Translation: CAISESDRGNTEAFF.

The V gene is TRBV2, the J gene TRBJ1-1, with 8 bases matching TRBD1. The CDR3 sequence is 15 residues long. J was trimmed by 1 base and V by 2 bases; bases with no gene match: 3. CDR1 and CDR2 from the germline V gene are SNHLY and FYNNEI. CDR3 protein: CASSELGQENTEAFF. The CDR3 DNA is TGTGCCAGCAGTGAATTGGGACAGGAGAACACTGAAGCTTTCTTT.

The sample holds one count of this clone. The rearrangement joins TRBV3-1 (or the pseudogene TRBV3-2) to TRBJ1-1; 7 bases line up with TRBD1. Trimming at V came to 3 bases and at J to 6 bases, leaving 7 bases not matched to a gene. Germline CDR1 LGHDT, CDR2 YNNKEL (reference sequence). The CDR3 is 14 residues long. The CDR3 DNA reads as TGTGCCAGCAGCCAGATACAGGGGTCCGCTGAAGCTTTCTTT. It codes for CASSQIQGSAEAFF.

The chain links TRBV5-4 to TRBJ2-2; 9 bases map to TRBD1. This CDR3 has 14 amino acids. V lost 8 bases, J lost 9 bases, and 11 bases stayed unmatched. Per the germline V gene, CDR1 is SGHNT and CDR2 is YYREEE (reference sequence). The CDR3 DNA reads TGTGCCAGTTGCCGGGACAGGGACTGTCGGGAGCTGTTTTTT. It yields the protein CASCRDRDCRELFF. Full variable domain (outside the CDR3, taken from reference TRBV5-4 and TRBJ2-2): ETGVTQSPTHLIKTRGQQVTLRCSSQSGHNTVSWYQQALGQGPQFIFQYYREEENGRGNFPPRFSGLQFPNYSSELNVNALELDDSALYLCASCRDRDCRELFFGEGSRLTVL.

CDR3 DNA: TGTGCCAGCAGTGAAGGCCGACTAGCGGGATACACAGATACGCAGTATTTT. Translation: CASSEGRLAGYTDTQYF. The chain carries TRBV25-1 and TRBJ2-3; 11 bases map to TRBD2. The ends lost 2 bases at V and 2 bases at J; junction bases unmatched: 6. From germline, CDR1 is MGHDK and CDR2 SYGVNS. The CDR3 covers 17 residues.

V and J are TRBV12-3 or TRBV12-4 and TRBJ2-2; D ambiguous. This CDR3 has 13 residues. V gave up 6 bases and J gave up 3 bases, with 8 bases separating them. DNA of the CDR3: TGTGCCAGCAGCCTACTCGACACCGGGGAGCTGTTTTTT. As protein: CASSLLDTGELFF.

V gene TRBV15 combines with J gene TRBJ1-5; no clear D gene. Germline loops: CDR1 LNHNV, CDR2 YYDKDF (reference sequence). Trimming removed 4 bases at V and 0 bases at J, with 13 bases between. The CDR3 consists of 16 residues. DNA for the CDR3: TGTGCCACCAGCACTGGCAGACAAAATAGCAATCAGCCCCAGCATTTT. Translated: CATSTGRQNSNQPQHF.

This chain joins TRBV4-1 and TRBJ1-2, with D perhaps TRBD1 (5 bases). V gave up 0 bases and J gave up 4 bases, with 12 bases separating them. The CDR3 runs to 15 residues. Germline CDR1 is MGHRA and CDR2 is YSYEKL. CDR3 amino acids: CASSQEEAGPYGYTF. The CDR3 DNA is TGCGCCAGCAGCCAAGAGGAGGCAGGGCCCTATGGCTACACCTTC.

V is TRBV24-1 and J is TRBJ2-5; TRBD1 matches at 11 bases. This CDR3 spans 16 amino acids. With 3 bases clipped from V and 4 bases from J, the junction kept 6 bases outside the gene matches. Germline assignment: CDR1 KGHDR and CDR2 SFDVKD. CDR3 sequence reads: CATSDRDRGFGETQYF. The CDR3 DNA reads TGTGCCACCAGTGATAGGGACAGGGGGTTTGGAGAGACCCAGTACTTC.

J is TRBJ2-1 and V is TRBV19; 9 bases fit TRBD2. J lost 1 base, V lost 1 base, and 2 bases had no gene match. This CDR3 has 16 residues. Per germline, CDR1 LNHDA and CDR2 SQIVND (reference sequence). As DNA, the CDR3 is TGTGCCAGTAGTATAGGGCTAGCGGGATCCTACAATGAGCAGTTCTTC. It specifies CASSIGLAGSYNEQFF.

This sequence joins TRBV5-1 and TRBJ2-7; D is perhaps TRBD1 (6 bases). Germline V gene data show CDR1 as SGHRS and CDR2 as YFSETQ. CDR3 size: 16 residues. Trimming left V 4 bases short and J 1 base short, with 18 bases between. The CDR3 loop reads CASSQQTGFASYEQYF. The DNA of the CDR3 is TGCGCCAGCAGCCAGCAAACAGGGTTCGCATCCTACGAGCAGTACTTC.

This clone was seen a few times. CDR3 region: CATARVRANYGYTF. CDR3 in DNA: TGTGCCACTGCCCGAGTTCGGGCTAACTATGGCTACACCTTC. This chain joins TRBV19 and TRBJ1-2; D is unresolved. The CDR3 spans 14 residues. CDR1 is LNHDA, CDR2 SQIVND, per germline (reference sequence). The V end lost 10 bases, the J end lost 0 bases, and 15 bases lay between the germline ends.

This chain links TRBV9 with TRBJ2-7, with 11 nucleotides matching TRBD2. CDR3 length: 16 amino acids. J lost 3 bases, V lost 3 bases, and 8 bases had no gene match. The germline gives CDR1 SGDLS, CDR2 YYNGEE. CDR3: CASSGTGTSGYYEQYF. CDR3 nucleotide sequence: TGTGCCAGCAGCGGAACCGGGACTAGCGGATACTACGAGCAGTACTTC.